This note documents a single TCR beta chain sequence. This sample is part of a study of control samples from healthy donors and cancer patients. Profiled with immunoSEQ multiplex PCR; TCRdb holds only in-frame clones, not every one. Seen here are 150,000 to 200,000 clones, more than 80% observed once, and the top ten hold 1.4%. The clonotype was recovered from a man under 40 in good health. The sequencing sample was made of blood.

The CDR3 DNA sequence: TGTGCCAGCAGCTCTCTCCCGACAGGGATAACGGAAGCTTTCTTT. It is translated as CASSSLPTGITEAFF. The chain recombines TRBV5-6 with TRBJ1-1; 7 bases agree with TRBD1. The CDR3 is 15 residues long. From germline, CDR1 is SGHDT and CDR2 YYEEEE. The V gene end was trimmed by 3 bases and the J gene end by 8 bases; junction bases not matched to a gene: 13.